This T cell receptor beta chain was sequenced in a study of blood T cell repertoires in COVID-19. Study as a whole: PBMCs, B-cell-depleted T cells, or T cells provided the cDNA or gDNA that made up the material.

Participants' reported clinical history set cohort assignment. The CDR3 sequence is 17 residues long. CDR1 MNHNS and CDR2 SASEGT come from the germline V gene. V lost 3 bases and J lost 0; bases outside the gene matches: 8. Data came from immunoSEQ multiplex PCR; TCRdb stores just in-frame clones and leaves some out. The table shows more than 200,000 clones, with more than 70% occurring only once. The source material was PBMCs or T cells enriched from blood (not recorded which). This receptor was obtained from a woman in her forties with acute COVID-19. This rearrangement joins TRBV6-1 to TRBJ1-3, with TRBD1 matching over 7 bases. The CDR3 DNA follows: TGTGCCAGCAGTGATTTTACCGGGACAGCCTCTGGAAACACCATATATTTT. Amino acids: CASSDFTGTASGNTIYF.